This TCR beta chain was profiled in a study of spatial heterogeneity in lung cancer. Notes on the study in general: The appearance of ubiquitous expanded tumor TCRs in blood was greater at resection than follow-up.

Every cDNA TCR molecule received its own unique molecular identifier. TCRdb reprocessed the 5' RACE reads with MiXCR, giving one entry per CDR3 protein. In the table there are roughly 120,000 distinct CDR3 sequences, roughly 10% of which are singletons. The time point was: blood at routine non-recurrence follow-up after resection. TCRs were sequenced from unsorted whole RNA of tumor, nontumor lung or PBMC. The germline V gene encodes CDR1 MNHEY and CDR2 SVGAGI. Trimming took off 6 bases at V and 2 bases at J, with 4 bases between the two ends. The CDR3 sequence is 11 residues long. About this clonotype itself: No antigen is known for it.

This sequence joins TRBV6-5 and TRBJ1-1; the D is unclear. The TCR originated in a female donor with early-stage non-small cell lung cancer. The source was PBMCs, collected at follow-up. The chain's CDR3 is CASRLNTEAFF. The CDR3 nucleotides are TGTGCCAGCAGGCTAAACACTGAAGCTTTCTTT.